Described below is a single TCR beta chain sequence and its context. The antigen is undetermined. The library targeted TCRbeta and was prepared with unique molecular identifiers. MiXCR, applied by TCRdb to the PCR reads, yields one record per CDR3 protein. The table records around 960,000 distinct CDR3 sequences, about 26% of them present only once. The data originate from a study of T-cell reconstitution after alpha-beta-depleted transplantation in children. The J segment lost 2 bases and the V segment lost 3 bases, leaving 4 bases of the junction unmatched. Germline V lookup: CDR1 SGHVS, CDR2 FQNEAQ. This CDR3 has 16 residues. General observations from the study: One year after transplant, T-cell counts and diversity came mostly from newly produced T cells.

The receptor comes from a boy under two years old who had a stem cell transplant for SCID, so the T cells may come from the graft donor. The rearrangement links TRBV7-8 to TRBJ2-1; 10 nucleotides agree with TRBD2. This sample comprised PBMCs, mostly from graft donor cells, obtained 360 days after TCRalphabeta/CD19-depleted stem cell transplant. The CDR3 DNA sequence: TGTGCCAGCAGCTTCGGTAGCGGGGGGACCTACAATGAGCAGTTCTTC. It codes for CASSFGSGGTYNEQFF.